Listed here are 20 T cell receptor beta chains from one sample, sequenced in a study of blood T cell repertoires in COVID-19. Clones were read by immunoSEQ multiplex PCR, and TCRdb kept only the in-frame ones, dropping some. The data contain about 240,000 clones, roughly 80% of them singletons. The material sequenced was peripheral blood. The source is a woman of 80 years or more with acute or convalescent COVID-19.

J is TRBJ1-2 and V is TRBV7-3, with 7 nucleotides matching TRBD1. The length of the CDR3 is 13 residues. Germline V gives CDR1 SGHTA, CDR2 FQGTGA. With V trimmed by 5 bases and J by 4 bases, 4 bases remained unmatched. The CDR3 nucleotides read TGTGCCAGCAGCCCGTCAGGGGGCTATGGCTACACCTTC. This sequence encodes CASSPSGGYGYTF.

For the CDR3, the DNA is TGTGCCAGCAGTTTGCGGGGGGAGAGCAATCAGCCCCAGCATTTT. Amino acid sequence: CASSLRGESNQPQHF. V gene TRBV27 combines with J gene TRBJ1-5; tentatively, D is TRBD1 (5 bases). Germline CDR1 is MNHEY and CDR2 is SMNVEV (reference sequence). This CDR3 contains 15 residues. V was clipped by 3 bases and J by 1 base, with 10 bases between them.

CDR3 sequence reads: CASWTGDLNTEAFF. CDR3 coding DNA: TGTGCCAGCTGGACAGGCGACTTGAACACTGAAGCTTTCTTT. The chain uses TRBV6-6 and TRBJ1-1; 7 bases match TRBD1. J lost 0 bases, V lost 8 bases, and 6 bases had no gene match. Germline V gives CDR1 MNHNY, CDR2 SVGAGI (reference sequence). The CDR3 spans 14 residues.

About this clone: The sample holds other DNA sequences that translate to the same CDR3. This chain uses TRBV5-1 with TRBJ1-5; D possibly corresponds to TRBD1 (6 bases). The CDR3 spans 15 residues. Trimming stripped 0 bases from V and 0 bases from J, with 7 bases between. Germline loops: CDR1 SGHRS, CDR2 YFSETQ. This CDR3 is CASSLEGVSNQPQHF. CDR3 bases: TGCGCCAGCAGCTTGGAGGGGGTTAGCAATCAGCCCCAGCATTTT.

J is TRBJ2-1 and V is TRBV4-2, with 9 bases matching TRBD1. Germline values: CDR1 LGHNA, CDR2 YNFKEQ. The CDR3 is 15 amino acids. After removal of 4 bases from V and 5 bases from J, the junction contained 6 bases not matched to a gene. The CDR3 DNA follows: TGTGCCAGCAGCCGAGGGACAGGGTTGGACAATGAGCAGTTCTTC. Encoded protein: CASSRGTGLDNEQFF.

This sequence joins TRBV28 and TRBJ1-5; 10 bases line up with TRBD1. V shed 4 bases and J 9 bases; nucleotides not matched to a gene: 9. The CDR3 totals 15 residues. Germline V lookup: CDR1 MDHEN, CDR2 SYDVKM. This CDR3 reads CASSSPGQGQWPQHF. As DNA, the CDR3 is TGTGCCAGCAGTTCGCCGGGACAGGGGCAGTGGCCCCAGCATTTT.

V and J are TRBV9 and TRBJ2-2, with D hard to call. In germline, CDR1 is SGDLS, CDR2 YYNGEE. The CDR3 runs 12 residues. V was shortened by 4 bases and J by 7 bases, with 8 bases between the two germline ends. CDR3: CASSLGGGELFF. Written as DNA, the CDR3 is TGTGCCAGCAGCTTAGGCGGCGGGGAGCTGTTTTTT.

The chain carries TRBV2 and TRBJ1-6; 10 bases are a match to TRBD1. This CDR3 is built from 16 residues. Trimming took 5 bases from V and 7 from J; bases not matched to a gene: 8. CDR1 is SNHLY and CDR2 is FYNNEI in the germline V gene. CDR3: CASSSPGTGENSPLHF. The CDR3 nucleotides read TGTGCCAGCAGTTCCCCCGGGACAGGGGAAAATTCACCCCTCCACTTT.

CDR3 nucleotide sequence: TGCAGCGTTACAGCTAGCGGGGGGCCGAACACCGGGGAGCTGTTTTTT. This codes for CSVTASGGPNTGELFF. The genes are TRBV29-1 and TRBJ2-2; TRBD2 agrees at 11 bases. The CDR3 runs 16 residues. V gave up 5 bases and J gave up 0 bases; unmatched junction bases: 5. Per the germline V gene, CDR1 is SQVTM and CDR2 is ANQGSEA.

Remarks on this clone: Additional DNA sequences in this sample encode the identical CDR3. This sequence joins TRBV5-1 and TRBJ2-7; 9 positions match TRBD1. Germline V gene lookup returns CDR1 SGHRS and CDR2 YFSETQ. This CDR3 contains 15 residues. V gave up 0 bases and J gave up 2 bases; unmatched junction bases: 3. CDR3 residues: CASSLGGQGAYEQYF. The CDR3 region has the DNA TGCGCCAGCAGCTTGGGGGGACAGGGTGCCTACGAGCAGTACTTC.

The chain employs TRBV11-1 and TRBJ1-3, with D perhaps matching TRBD1 (6 bases). The ends were cut back, 5 bases at V and 0 bases at J, with 14 bases in the middle. Germline CDR1 and CDR2: SGHAT and FQDESV (reference sequence). This CDR3 spans 16 amino acids. CDR3 DNA sequence: TGTGCCAGCAGCCCTGGGGGCTACCTCTCTGGAAACACCATATATTTT. Encoded protein: CASSPGGYLSGNTIYF.

The chain carries TRBV2 and TRBJ1-4; 10 nucleotides agree with TRBD1. The ends lost 1 base at V and 5 bases at J; junction bases unmatched: 1. The CDR3 has 15 amino acids. CDR1 and CDR2 from the germline V gene are SNHLY and FYNNEI. CDR3 coding DNA: TGTGCCAGCAGTGAAGAGGGACAGGGGAATGAAAAACTGTTTTTT. This sequence encodes CASSEEGQGNEKLFF.

This clone appeared once. Other DNA sequences of this sample code for an identical CDR3. V and J are TRBV5-1 and TRBJ2-3; unclear D gene. CDR1 SGHRS and CDR2 YFSETQ come from the germline V gene. The CDR3 has 15 amino acids. Trimming stripped 0 bases from V and 0 bases from J, with 8 bases between. DNA for the CDR3: TGCGCCAGCAGCTTGGGGCAGACTAGCACAGATACGCAGTATTTT. Encoded protein: CASSLGQTSTDTQYF.

The chain uses TRBV3-1 (or the pseudogene TRBV3-2) and TRBJ1-2, with D unresolved. Germline-derived CDR1 and CDR2 are LGHDT and YNNKEL (reference sequence). V dropped 6 bases and J dropped 4 bases, with 15 bases sitting between them. CDR3 length: 14 residues. DNA of the CDR3: TGTGCCAGCAGTCCGGCTGGGCAGCTCTATGGCTACACCTTC. Translating it yields CASSPAGQLYGYTF.

V usage is TRBV5-5 and J usage is TRBJ1-4; TRBD1 agrees at 11 bases. Germline V lookup: CDR1 SGHKS, CDR2 YYEKEE (reference sequence). With 3 bases clipped from V and 7 bases from J, the junction kept 5 bases outside the gene matches. The CDR3 is 15 residues long. The CDR3 here is CASSYRDRGGEKLFF. CDR3 nucleotides: TGTGCCAGCAGCTACCGGGACAGGGGGGGTGAAAAACTGTTTTTT.

The genes are TRBV6-5 and TRBJ1-2, with no clear D. The germline V gene encodes CDR1 MNHEY and CDR2 SVGAGI. The CDR3 length is 12 residues. Trimming removed 5 bases at V and 4 bases at J, with 8 bases between. Written as DNA, the CDR3 is TGTGCCAGCAGTCGACAAGGCTATGGCTACACCTTC. Its translation is CASSRQGYGYTF.

V and J are TRBV7-2 and TRBJ2-1; D gene unclear. The V and J ends lost 0 bases and 4 bases respectively, with 10 bases between them. There are 15 residues in the CDR3. Germline V gene sequence: CDR1 SGHTA, CDR2 FQGNSA. The CDR3 reads CASSLAWASYNEQFF. CDR3 DNA sequence: TGTGCCAGCAGCTTAGCGTGGGCTTCTTACAATGAGCAGTTCTTC. The complete variable domain, with remaining parts taken from reference TRBV7-2 and TRBJ2-1, reads GAGVSQSPSNKVTEKGKDVELRCDPISGHTALYWYRQSLGQGLEFLIYFQGNSAPDKSGLPSDRFSAERTGGSVSTLTIQRTQQEDSAVYLCASSLAWASYNEQFFGPGTRLTVL.

As concerns this clone: At the DNA level, this CDR3 is encoded by other sequences in the same sample as well. The gene calls are TRBV28 and TRBJ1-1; D is undetermined. V lost 5 bases to trimming and J lost 5 bases, with 12 bases between them. This CDR3 contains 13 residues. Germline values: CDR1 MDHEN, CDR2 SYDVKM. CDR3 DNA: TGTGCCAGCAGTCCCCGGGGAGGGACTGAAGCTTTCTTT. Residues: CASSPRGGTEAFF.

The V and J genes are TRBV5-5 and TRBJ1-1; D is uncertain. From germline, CDR1 is SGHKS and CDR2 YYEKEE (reference sequence). Trimming shortened V by 2 bases and J by 0 bases, and 5 bases separated the two germline ends. CDR3 length equals 13 residues. The DNA for the CDR3 is TGTGCCAGCAGCTTTAGCATGAACACTGAAGCTTTCTTT. This translates into CASSFSMNTEAFF. Combining the CDR3 with reference TRBV5-5 and TRBJ1-1 gives the whole variable domain DAGVTQSPTHLIKTRGQQVTLRCSPISGHKSVSWYQQVLGQGPQFIFQYYEKEERGRGNFPDRFSARQFPNYSSELNVNALLLGDSALYLCASSFSMNTEAFFGQGTRLTVV.

The J gene is TRBJ1-2, the V gene TRBV12-3 or TRBV12-4; no clear D. Trimming left V 4 bases short and J 1 base short, with 7 bases between. This CDR3 has 13 residues. This CDR3 reads CASSSQVNYGYTF. The CDR3 DNA follows: TGTGCCAGCAGTTCTCAGGTTAACTATGGCTACACCTTC.